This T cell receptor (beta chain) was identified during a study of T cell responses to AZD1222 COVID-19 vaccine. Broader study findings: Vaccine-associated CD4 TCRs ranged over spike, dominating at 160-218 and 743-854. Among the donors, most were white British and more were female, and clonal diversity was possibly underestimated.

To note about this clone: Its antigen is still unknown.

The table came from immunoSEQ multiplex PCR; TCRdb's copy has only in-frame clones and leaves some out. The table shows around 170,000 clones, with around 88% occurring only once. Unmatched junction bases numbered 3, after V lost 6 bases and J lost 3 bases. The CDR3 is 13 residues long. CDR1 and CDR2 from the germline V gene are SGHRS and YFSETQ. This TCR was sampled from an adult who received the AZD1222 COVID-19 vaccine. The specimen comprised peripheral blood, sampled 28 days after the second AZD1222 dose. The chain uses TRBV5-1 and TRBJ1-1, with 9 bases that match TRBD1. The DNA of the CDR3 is TGCGCCAGCACGGGACAGGGCGACACTGAAGCTTTCTTT. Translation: CASTGQGDTEAFF.